This T cell receptor (beta chain) was captured in a study of blood T cell repertoires in COVID-19. The V and J ends lost 7 bases and 8 bases, in that order; junction bases with no gene match: 12. CDR1 and CDR2 from the germline V gene are MNHEY and SVGAGI. CDR3 size: 15 residues. Authors' methods: Estimates of nucleated cell counts were drawn from the amplification of reference gene primers. Produced via immunoSEQ multiplex PCR; TCRdb's table is partial and in-frame only. Clonal size and the V and J genes are those of that table, whereas D and trimming came from the DNA. The table records approximately 170,000 clones, 90% of them present only once.

Sequencing used peripheral blood. The receptor's source is a man between 60 and 75 years old with active or convalescent COVID-19. The chain couples TRBV6-5 to TRBJ1-2, with 11 bases matching TRBD1. CDR3 amino acids: CASTRDRGGPLGYTF. The CDR3 nucleotides read TGTGCCAGCACTCGGGACAGGGGGGGACCCTTGGGCTACACCTTC.